Listed below are T cell receptor beta chains from one sample, sequenced in a study of vaccination effects on CD4 cells after COVID-19. Libraries were prepared by immunoSEQ multiplex PCR; TCRdb keeps only in-frame clonotypes and omits some of them. Of some 69,000 clones listed, approximately 76% are singletons. Their specific antigens are unknown. Sequencing was performed on CD4+ T cells from PBMCs cultured with HCoV-NL63 spike peptides, taken before COVID-19 vaccination. Source of these receptors: a human donor who received a COVID-19 vaccine. Both conserved end residues are part of each CDR3. The order of the fields is V gene, J gene, CDR3 protein.

v_call: TRBV27; j_call: TRBJ1-1; cdr3_aa: CASSHPRAGNTEAFF
v_call: TRBV12-3/TRBV12-4; j_call: TRBJ1-2; cdr3_aa: CASSLGRDYGYTF
v_call: TRBV3-1/TRBV3-2; j_call: TRBJ2-4; cdr3_aa: CASSTLGHQPKNIQYF
v_call: TRBV19; j_call: TRBJ1-2; cdr3_aa: CASSDARGESYGYTF
v_call: TRBV5-6; j_call: TRBJ1-2; cdr3_aa: CASSLRALYGYTF
v_call: TRBV6-6; j_call: TRBJ1-1; cdr3_aa: CASRARNEAFF
v_call: TRBV3-1/TRBV3-2; j_call: TRBJ2-2; cdr3_aa: CASSQERPPGELFF
v_call: TRBV29-1; j_call: TRBJ1-1; cdr3_aa: CSVDRGTEAFF
v_call: TRBV19; j_call: TRBJ1-1; cdr3_aa: CASSNSRTLRTEAFF
v_call: TRBV5-1; j_call: TRBJ2-3; cdr3_aa: CASSFSGSTDTQYF
v_call: TRBV5-1; j_call: TRBJ1-1; cdr3_aa: CASSWGQGGSNTEAFF
v_call: TRBV5-1; j_call: TRBJ2-5; cdr3_aa: CASSRGQSKETQYF
v_call: TRBV5-6; j_call: TRBJ2-5; cdr3_aa: CASSTNRGEETQYF
v_call: TRBV4-1; j_call: TRBJ1-5; cdr3_aa: CASSQGRSNQPQHF
v_call: TRBV7-2; j_call: TRBJ1-3; cdr3_aa: CASSLGGAGNTIYF
v_call: TRBV2; j_call: TRBJ2-2; cdr3_aa: CASSEWGLNTGELFF
v_call: TRBV7-8; j_call: TRBJ1-3; cdr3_aa: CASGTTGDVATIYF
v_call: TRBV4-1; j_call: TRBJ1-1; cdr3_aa: CASSHRGTGGYTEAFF
v_call: TRBV14; j_call: TRBJ2-1; cdr3_aa: CASSQVPVSNEQFF
v_call: TRBV5-1; j_call: TRBJ2-4; cdr3_aa: CASSLAPGHKNIQYF
v_call: TRBV5-1; j_call: TRBJ2-2; cdr3_aa: CASSTPTSGGTTGELFF
v_call: TRBV7-9; j_call: TRBJ1-3; cdr3_aa: CASSSQGALSTGNTIYF
v_call: TRBV19; j_call: TRBJ1-4; cdr3_aa: CASLKGTASNEKLFF
v_call: TRBV7-3; j_call: TRBJ2-5; cdr3_aa: CASSPQGGSGETQYF
v_call: TRBV6-1; j_call: TRBJ2-1; cdr3_aa: CASSEASAGASEQFF
v_call: TRBV24-1; j_call: TRBJ2-1; cdr3_aa: CATSDLGTGDNEQFF
v_call: TRBV6-5; j_call: TRBJ1-3; cdr3_aa: CASSAEQGARNTIYF
v_call: TRBV18; j_call: TRBJ2-5; cdr3_aa: CASSPGYTREAQYF
v_call: TRBV5-4; j_call: TRBJ2-3; cdr3_aa: CASSLGGRPSSTDTQYF
v_call: TRBV28; j_call: TRBJ1-2; cdr3_aa: CASSSGVGLGYTF
v_call: TRBV7-2; j_call: TRBJ2-5; cdr3_aa: CASSLTSASGGAETQYF
v_call: TRBV4-3; j_call: TRBJ1-1; cdr3_aa: CASSQDHRNTEAFF
v_call: TRBV30; j_call: TRBJ1-1; cdr3_aa: CAWSVLKGAGAFF
v_call: TRBV7-9; j_call: TRBJ2-3; cdr3_aa: CASSPPGGRGGADTQYF
v_call: TRBV4-3; j_call: TRBJ2-1; cdr3_aa: CASSQDNRLQFF